A selection of T cell receptor beta chains follows, all from one sample in a study of molecular identifiers for immune sequencing clone quantification. TCRdb re-called the PCR reads with MiXCR, one entry per CDR3 protein. The table shows 100,000 or so distinct CDR3 sequences, with about 35% occurring only once. The sequenced material came from naive CD8+ T cells from blood, with Jurkat cell RNA spiked in. Every receptor here comes from a human donor in good health. Some libraries in this study had Jurkat cell RNA spiked in. CDR3s include the opening cysteine and the closing phenylalanine or tryptophan. The D gene is left open where the match is weak. Part of the rows lack a size; the others show once, few, many or a class for expanded clones.

clone size: .
V gene: TRBV7-9
D gene: .
J gene: TRBJ2-1
CDR3 DNA: TGTGCCAGCAGCCGATCTACGGGACCAGCTCTTAATGTGCAGTTCTTC
CDR3 protein: CASSRSTGPALNVQFF

clone size: many
V gene: TRBV12-3/TRBV12-4
D gene: .
J gene: TRBJ2-7
CDR3 DNA: TGTGCCAGCAGTTTGGTCCGAACCTACGAGCAGTACTTC
CDR3 protein: CASSLVRTYEQYF

clone size: .
V gene: TRBV6-5
D gene: .
J gene: TRBJ1-5
CDR3 DNA: TGTGCCAGCAGTTACTCGGAATATTTGGCGGCCACAGATACGCAGCATTTT
CDR3 protein: CASSYSEYLAATDTQHF

clone size: few
V gene: TRBV21-1
D gene: .
J gene: TRBJ2-1
CDR3 DNA: TGTGCCAGCATTAGGGCCGGGTTTAATGAGCAGTTCTTC
CDR3 protein: CASIRAGFNEQFF

clone size: few
V gene: TRBV6-6
D gene: .
J gene: TRBJ2-4
CDR3 DNA: TGTGCCAGCAGTCAACCCCAGATGGGGGAAAACATTCAGTACTTC
CDR3 protein: CASSQPQMGENIQYF

clone size: .
V gene: TRBV25-1
D gene: .
J gene: TRBJ1-1
CDR3 DNA: TGTGCCAGCAGGCGCCTGGGCAGGGCCGGGAACACTGAAGCTTTCTTT
CDR3 protein: CASRRLGRAGNTEAFF

clone size: few
V gene: TRBV19
D gene: TRBD1
J gene: TRBJ1-5
CDR3 DNA: TGTGCCAGTAGTATTGCGGGACAGTACCCCCAGCCCCAGCATTTT
CDR3 protein: CASSIAGQYPQPQHF

clone size: many
V gene: TRBV7-6
D gene: TRBD1
J gene: TRBJ1-5
CDR3 DNA: TGTGCCAGCAGCTCGGACAGGTTCGACCCCGTACAGCATTTT
CDR3 protein: CASSSDRFDPVQHF

clone size: many
V gene: TRBV27
D gene: .
J gene: TRBJ1-5
CDR3 DNA: TGTGCCAGCAGTTTAGTTGCCGAGGGACAGCCCCAGCATTTT
CDR3 protein: CASSLVAEGQPQHF

clone size: .
V gene: TRBV27
D gene: TRBD1
J gene: TRBJ2-7
CDR3 DNA: TGTGCCAGCAGTTTTTGGGACAGAATCTACGAGCAGTACTTC
CDR3 protein: CASSFWDRIYEQYF

clone size: many
V gene: TRBV11-2
D gene: TRBD2
J gene: TRBJ2-3
CDR3 DNA: TGTGCCAGCAGCTCCGGGTCACTAGCGGAGTCATCAGATACGCAGTATTTT
CDR3 protein: CASSSGSLAESSDTQYF

clone size: many
V gene: TRBV6-5
D gene: TRBD2
J gene: TRBJ2-2
CDR3 DNA: TGTGCCAGCAGTGGAGCGGGAGGGCCGGCCGGGGAGCTGTTTTTT
CDR3 protein: CASSGAGGPAGELFF

clone size: .
V gene: TRBV10-3
D gene: .
J gene: TRBJ1-3
CDR3 DNA: TGTGCCATCAGAGGGCTATCTCAGGGATCTGGAAACACCATATATTTT
CDR3 protein: CAIRGLSQGSGNTIYF

clone size: many
V gene: TRBV12-3/TRBV12-4
D gene: .
J gene: TRBJ2-3
CDR3 DNA: TGTGCCAGCAGTTTAACGAATACGCAGTATTTT
CDR3 protein: CASSLTNTQYF

clone size: .
V gene: TRBV20-1
D gene: .
J gene: TRBJ2-3
CDR3 DNA: TGCAGTGCTAGAGTCCGCGCCCCGTGGACGCAGCAGTTT
CDR3 protein: CSARVRAPWTQQF

clone size: .
V gene: TRBV27
D gene: .
J gene: TRBJ1-4
CDR3 DNA: TGTGCCAGCAGTTTACTGGCTAATGAAAAACTGTTTTTT
CDR3 protein: CASSLLANEKLFF

clone size: .
V gene: TRBV7-8
D gene: .
J gene: TRBJ1-3
CDR3 DNA: TGTGCCAGCAGCCCTGGACTGGGAAACACCAAATATTTT
CDR3 protein: CASSPGLGNTKYF

clone size: .
V gene: TRBV28
D gene: TRBD2
J gene: TRBJ2-7
CDR3 DNA: TGTGCCAGCAGTTCCTCCATCGGACTAGCCTCAGAGCAGTACTTC
CDR3 protein: CASSSSIGLASEQYF

clone size: .
V gene: TRBV2
D gene: TRBD1
J gene: TRBJ2-2
CDR3 DNA: TGTGCCAGCAGGCTGACAGGGGACGGGGAGCTGTTTTTT
CDR3 protein: CASRLTGDGELFF

clone size: few
V gene: TRBV20-1
D gene: TRBD2
J gene: TRBJ2-7
CDR3 DNA: TGCAGTGCTAGACTAGCGGGCCTAGTGGAGCAGTACTTC
CDR3 protein: CSARLAGLVEQYF

clone size: few
V gene: TRBV6-2/TRBV6-3
D gene: .
J gene: TRBJ2-7
CDR3 DNA: TGTGCCAGCAGTTACGTACAGACCCAAATTTCCTACGAGCAGTACTTC
CDR3 protein: CASSYVQTQISYEQYF

clone size: many
V gene: TRBV7-9
D gene: TRBD1
J gene: TRBJ2-3
CDR3 DNA: TGTGCCAGCAGCAAAGACAGGGTCGCAGATACGCAGTATTTT
CDR3 protein: CASSKDRVADTQYF

clone size: few
V gene: TRBV4-3
D gene: TRBD1
J gene: TRBJ2-1
CDR3 DNA: TGCGCCAGCAGCCACCTCCTGGGACAGGGCAATGAGCAGTTCTTC
CDR3 protein: CASSHLLGQGNEQFF

clone size: .
V gene: TRBV4-3
D gene: .
J gene: TRBJ2-7
CDR3 DNA: TGCGCCAGCAGCCAAGATCGGGGAAATAGGTACGAGCAGTACTTC
CDR3 protein: CASSQDRGNRYEQYF

clone size: .
V gene: TRBV9
D gene: .
J gene: TRBJ2-1
CDR3 DNA: TGTGCCAGCAGCCCGATTCTGGGACTGGGGGCACGCTCCTACAATGAGCAGTTCTTC
CDR3 protein: CASSPILGLGARSYNEQFF

clone size: few
V gene: TRBV12-3/TRBV12-4
D gene: .
J gene: TRBJ2-6
CDR3 DNA: TGTGCCAGCAGTTTAGGAGGGACTGGGGCCAACGTCCTGACTTTC
CDR3 protein: CASSLGGTGANVLTF

clone size: many
V gene: TRBV20-1
D gene: .
J gene: TRBJ1-1
CDR3 DNA: TGCAGTGCTAGAGGGGGACTTATGAACACTGAAGCTTTCTTT
CDR3 protein: CSARGGLMNTEAFF

clone size: few
V gene: TRBV27
D gene: TRBD2
J gene: TRBJ2-1
CDR3 DNA: TGTGCCAGCAGTCCAGGGCCGGGACTAGTCAGCGATGAGCAGTTCTTC
CDR3 protein: CASSPGPGLVSDEQFF

clone size: few
V gene: TRBV27
D gene: .
J gene: TRBJ2-5
CDR3 DNA: TGTGCCAGCAGTTTATGGTCAGGGGCGGGAGAGACCCAGTACTTC
CDR3 protein: CASSLWSGAGETQYF

clone size: many
V gene: TRBV4-2
D gene: .
J gene: TRBJ1-4
CDR3 DNA: TGTGCCAGCAGCCAAGTGATGGGGAATGAAAAACTGTTTTTT
CDR3 protein: CASSQVMGNEKLFF

clone size: many
V gene: TRBV14
D gene: TRBD1
J gene: TRBJ2-2
CDR3 DNA: TGTGCCAGCAGCCTTACTTGGGGACAGCACACCGGGGAGCTGTTTTTT
CDR3 protein: CASSLTWGQHTGELFF

clone size: many
V gene: TRBV6-2/TRBV6-3
D gene: .
J gene: TRBJ1-5
CDR3 DNA: TGTGCCAGCACGAGAGGGGGCAATCAGCCCCAGCATTTT
CDR3 protein: CASTRGGNQPQHF

clone size: .
V gene: TRBV10-3
D gene: TRBD1
J gene: TRBJ1-1
CDR3 DNA: TGTGCCATCAGTAGACAGGGGTGGCACACTGAAGCTTTCTTT
CDR3 protein: CAISRQGWHTEAFF

clone size: few
V gene: TRBV29-1
D gene: .
J gene: TRBJ2-2
CDR3 DNA: TGCAGCGTTGAATGGGGACACCCCGGGGAGCTGTTTTTT
CDR3 protein: CSVEWGHPGELFF

clone size: many
V gene: TRBV27
D gene: .
J gene: TRBJ2-7
CDR3 DNA: TGTGCCAGCAGTTTTAGGAGCTCCTACGAGCAGTACTTC
CDR3 protein: CASSFRSSYEQYF

clone size: .
V gene: TRBV20-1
D gene: .
J gene: TRBJ2-2
CDR3 DNA: TGCAGTGCTAGAGTTCTTTACGGCACCGGGGAGCTGTTTTTT
CDR3 protein: CSARVLYGTGELFF

clone size: .
V gene: TRBV29-1
D gene: TRBD2
J gene: TRBJ2-1
CDR3 DNA: TGCAGCGCTAGCGGGGGCCCCCACAATGAGCAGCTCTTC
CDR3 protein: CSASGGPHNEQLF

clone size: few
V gene: TRBV20-1
D gene: .
J gene: TRBJ2-6
CDR3 DNA: TGCAGTGCTAGGGGGACACCGGGGGAGTCTGGGGCCAACGTCCTGACTTTC
CDR3 protein: CSARGTPGESGANVLTF

clone size: .
V gene: TRBV7-2
D gene: .
J gene: TRBJ1-6
CDR3 DNA: TGTGCCAGCAGCTTCGGGGCGGCCAGGAGTTTTTATAATTCACCCCTCCACTTT
CDR3 protein: CASSFGAARSFYNSPLHF

clone size: .
V gene: TRBV6-5
D gene: .
J gene: TRBJ2-5
CDR3 DNA: TGTGCCAGCAACAGGGCTATCCAAGAGACCCAGTACTTC
CDR3 protein: CASNRAIQETQYF

clone size: few
V gene: TRBV28
D gene: .
J gene: TRBJ1-5
CDR3 DNA: TGTGCCAGCAGTTTATGGGGGGGAATGGTCGATCAGCCCCAGCATTTT
CDR3 protein: CASSLWGGMVDQPQHF

clone size: .
V gene: TRBV7-3
D gene: .
J gene: TRBJ2-2
CDR3 DNA: TGTGCCAGCAGCCTCAGGGGACTATCGGGAGAGGCCGGGGAGCTGTTTTTT
CDR3 protein: CASSLRGLSGEAGELFF

clone size: many
V gene: TRBV5-1
D gene: .
J gene: TRBJ1-1
CDR3 DNA: TGCGCCAGCAGCTTGGTAGGGGATGAAGCTTTCTTT
CDR3 protein: CASSLVGDEAFF

clone size: .
V gene: TRBV28
D gene: .
J gene: TRBJ2-5
CDR3 DNA: TGTGCCAGCAATCCCGACAACCAAGAGACCCAGTACTTC
CDR3 protein: CASNPDNQETQYF

clone size: few
V gene: TRBV19
D gene: .
J gene: TRBJ1-5
CDR3 DNA: TGTGCCAGTAGTATGGGCAGAGTGATTCCCCAGCCCCAGCATTTT
CDR3 protein: CASSMGRVIPQPQHF

clone size: .
V gene: TRBV5-1
D gene: TRBD2
J gene: TRBJ2-3
CDR3 DNA: TGCGCCAGCAGCCCCGCCGGGCTAGCGGGAGGGCCGGGGAACACAGATACGCAGTATTTT
CDR3 protein: CASSPAGLAGGPGNTDTQYF

clone size: .
V gene: TRBV27
D gene: .
J gene: TRBJ2-7
CDR3 DNA: TGTGCCAGCAGTCCCCCGGGGCACTACGAGCAGTACTTC
CDR3 protein: CASSPPGHYEQYF

clone size: .
V gene: TRBV28
D gene: TRBD1
J gene: TRBJ2-7
CDR3 DNA: TGTGCCAGCAGTTTAGGCCGGGACAGGTCATCCTACGAGCAGTACTTC
CDR3 protein: CASSLGRDRSSYEQYF

clone size: few
V gene: TRBV28
D gene: TRBD2
J gene: TRBJ2-3
CDR3 DNA: TGTGCCAGCAGTCCCGAGAGGTTAATCGGGAGGACAGATACGCAGTATTTT
CDR3 protein: CASSPERLIGRTDTQYF